The T cell receptor beta chain under discussion was sequenced for a study of cytomegalovirus exposure and HLA in healthy donors. Findings of the study overall: Immune exposure information comprised only CMV serostatus. Several of the most significant clusters were apparently associated with common viral pathogens in a later analysis.

In the PCR, 60 Vbeta and 13 Jbeta primers were used. Per the original data handling: Later work found approximately 87 million unique TCR beta chains, with about 10 million shared. Some clones are missing from TCRdb's copy, which holds only in-frame ones; the method was immunoSEQ multiplex PCR. The V and J calls and clone size come from that table; D and trimming were worked out from the DNA. This repertoire shows 65,000 to 85,000 clones, around four fifths found once; its top ten account for roughly 9%. Deletions cut 2 bases from V and 2 bases from J, with 10 bases between. Germline CDR1 MNHEY, CDR2 SMNVEV (reference sequence). The CDR3 contains 14 residues. On this clone: Its antigen is not known.

Material: PBMCs. This sequence originates from a middle-aged woman in good health and CMV-seropositive. The J gene is TRBJ2-7, the V gene TRBV27; a possible D gene is TRBD1 (5 bases). CDR3 nucleotide sequence: TGTGCCAGCAGTTTAAGGGGCAGAACCTACGAGCAGTACTTC. It codes for CASSLRGRTYEQYF.